These T cell receptor beta chains were read from a single sample in a study of cytomegalovirus exposure and HLA in healthy donors. Sequenced by immunoSEQ multiplex PCR; TCRdb stores in-frame clones only, minus some. The data hold about 57,000 clones, with about 80% observed a single time. Sequencing was carried out using PBMCs. The receptors originated from a man aged 25 to 40 in good health and CMV-seronegative. The CDR3 runs from the conserved cysteine through the conserved F or W. D genes are given only for firm matches.

V,D,J,DNA,CDR3
TRBV7-3,NA,TRBJ1-1,TGTGCCAGCAGCCGGGGAGGCGACACTGAAGCTTTCTTT,CASSRGGDTEAFF
TRBV27,NA,TRBJ2-7,TGTGCCAGCACACACCTCCAGGGTGAGGCCTACGAGCAGTACTTC,CASTHLQGEAYEQYF
TRBV7-9,NA,TRBJ2-7,TGTTCCAGCAGCTTAGTCGGGGTCGAGCAGTACTTC,CSSSLVGVEQYF
TRBV7-2,NA,TRBJ1-1,TGTGCCAGCAGCCCCACCGGGAGTCGGAACACTGAAGCTTTCTTT,CASSPTGSRNTEAFF
TRBV5-6,NA,TRBJ2-7,TGTGCCAGCAGCTTTCAGGGTGTCCACGAGCAGTACTTC,CASSFQGVHEQYF
TRBV7-2,NA,TRBJ1-2,TGTGCCAGCGCGAACCTTGATGGCTACACCTTC,CASANLDGYTF
TRBV9,TRBD1,TRBJ1-3,TGTGCCAGCAGCTCCCGACAGGGGCCCTCTGGAAACACCATATATTTT,CASSSRQGPSGNTIYF
TRBV29-1,TRBD1,TRBJ2-2,TGCAGCGTTGAAGGACAGGGCACGAACACCGGGGAGCTGTTTTTT,CSVEGQGTNTGELFF
TRBV10-1,TRBD1,TRBJ2-3,TGCGCCAGCAGTGAGTCGAGGGGCAGGGGGTCGTCGGATACGCAGTATTTT,CASSESRGRGSSDTQYF
TRBV6-1,NA,TRBJ2-3,TGTGCCAGCGGACACGATGGCTCTAGCACAGATACGCAGTATTTT,CASGHDGSSTDTQYF
TRBV5-4,NA,TRBJ1-1,TGTGCCAGCAGCCACACTGACAAAGGAGGTACTGAAGCTTTCTTT,CASSHTDKGGTEAFF
TRBV6-4,TRBD1,TRBJ2-3,TGTGCCAGCAGCATCGGACAGGGGGCAGGAGATACGCAGTATTTT,CASSIGQGAGDTQYF
TRBV7-2,NA,TRBJ1-1,TGTGCCAGCAGCTTAGAACGGGAGAACACTGAAGCTTTCTTT,CASSLERENTEAFF
TRBV7-6,NA,TRBJ2-3,TGTGCCAGCAGCTTAGTAGGAGCCACAGATACGCAGTATTTT,CASSLVGATDTQYF
TRBV29-1,NA,TRBJ2-7,TGCAGCGCCGACCAGGGGGGCTACGAGCAGTACTTC,CSADQGGYEQYF
TRBV2,TRBD2,TRBJ2-5,TGTGCCAGCAGTGACGGACTAGCGGGCGGAAAGACCCAGTACTTC,CASSDGLAGGKTQYF
TRBV15,TRBD2,TRBJ2-3,TGTGCCACCAGCAGAGGAGCGGGGGGGCAGGATACGCAGTATTTT,CATSRGAGGQDTQYF
TRBV13,NA,TRBJ1-2,TGTGCCAGCAGCTTAAGGTCCAGAGGGGAGGATGGCTACACCTTC,CASSLRSRGEDGYTF
TRBV7-7,NA,TRBJ2-5,TGTGCCAGCAGCTTAGGAGCGGGCCTTGACCAAGAGACCCAGTACTTC,CASSLGAGLDQETQYF